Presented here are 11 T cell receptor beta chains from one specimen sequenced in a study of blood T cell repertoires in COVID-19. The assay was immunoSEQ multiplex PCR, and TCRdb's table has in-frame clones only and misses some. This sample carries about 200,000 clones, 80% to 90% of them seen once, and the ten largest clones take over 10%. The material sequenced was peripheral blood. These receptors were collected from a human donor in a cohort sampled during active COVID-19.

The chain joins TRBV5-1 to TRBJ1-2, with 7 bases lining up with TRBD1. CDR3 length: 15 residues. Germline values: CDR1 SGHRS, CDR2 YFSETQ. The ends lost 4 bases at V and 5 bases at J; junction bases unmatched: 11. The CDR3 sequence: CASSPDRPERYGYTF. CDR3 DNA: TGCGCCAGCAGCCCGGACAGGCCCGAGCGGTATGGCTACACCTTC.

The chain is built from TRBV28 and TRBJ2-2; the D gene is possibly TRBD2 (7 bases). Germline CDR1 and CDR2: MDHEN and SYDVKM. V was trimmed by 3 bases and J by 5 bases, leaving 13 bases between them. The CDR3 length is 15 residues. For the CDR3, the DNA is TGTGCCAGCAGTTTTGGGGGGGCGCGTACCGGGGAGCTGTTTTTT. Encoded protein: CASSFGGARTGELFF.

The CDR3 bases are TGTGCCAGCAGCTTGCGGGACAGCAGCTCTGGAAACACCATATATTTT. Residues: CASSLRDSSSGNTIYF. This chain uses TRBV7-9 with TRBJ1-3, with 7 positions matching TRBD1. CDR3 length: 16 residues. The V gene's germline CDR1 is SEHNR and CDR2 FQNEAQ (reference sequence). The V gene end was trimmed by 3 bases and the J gene end by 0 bases; junction bases not matched to a gene: 5. Filled out from reference TRBV7-9 and TRBJ1-3, the complete variable domain reads DTGVSQNPRHKITKRGQNVTFRCDPISEHNRLYWYRQTLGQGPEFLTYFQNEAQLEKSRLLSDRFSAERPKGSFSTLEIQRTEQGDSAMYLCASSLRDSSSGNTIYFGEGSWLTVV.

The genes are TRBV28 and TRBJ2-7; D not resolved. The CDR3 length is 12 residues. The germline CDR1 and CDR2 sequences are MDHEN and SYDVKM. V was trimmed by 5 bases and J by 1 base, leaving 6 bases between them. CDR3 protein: CASSLLSYEQYF. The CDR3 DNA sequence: TGTGCCAGCAGTCTCCTTTCCTACGAGCAGTACTTC.

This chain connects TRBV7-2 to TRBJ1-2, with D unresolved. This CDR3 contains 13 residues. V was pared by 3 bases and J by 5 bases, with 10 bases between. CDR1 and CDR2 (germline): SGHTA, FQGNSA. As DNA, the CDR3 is TGTGCCAGCAGCTTGGGTTCGGGATATGGCTACACCTTC. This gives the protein CASSLGSGYGYTF.

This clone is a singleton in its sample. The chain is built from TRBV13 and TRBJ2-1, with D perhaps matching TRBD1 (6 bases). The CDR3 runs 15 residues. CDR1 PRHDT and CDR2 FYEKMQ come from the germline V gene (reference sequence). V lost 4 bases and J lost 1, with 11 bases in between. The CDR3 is CASSSGTFSYNEQFF. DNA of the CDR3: TGTGCCAGCAGCTCGGGGACATTTTCCTACAATGAGCAGTTCTTC.

The CDR3 DNA reads as TGCAGCGTTGAAATCGGGACTAGCGGGATGGAGCAGTACTTC. Translation: CSVEIGTSGMEQYF. The J gene is TRBJ2-7, the V gene TRBV29-1, with 13 nucleotides matching TRBD2. V dropped 2 bases and J dropped 7; count of bases not matched to a gene: 5. Germline V gene lookup returns CDR1 SQVTM and CDR2 ANQGSEA. The CDR3 runs to 14 residues.

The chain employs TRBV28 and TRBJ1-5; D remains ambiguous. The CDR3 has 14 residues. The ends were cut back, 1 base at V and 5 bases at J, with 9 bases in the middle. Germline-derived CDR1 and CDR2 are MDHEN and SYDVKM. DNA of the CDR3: TGTGCCAGCAGTTTATTTGAGGGTTATCAGCCCCAGCATTTT. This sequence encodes CASSLFEGYQPQHF.

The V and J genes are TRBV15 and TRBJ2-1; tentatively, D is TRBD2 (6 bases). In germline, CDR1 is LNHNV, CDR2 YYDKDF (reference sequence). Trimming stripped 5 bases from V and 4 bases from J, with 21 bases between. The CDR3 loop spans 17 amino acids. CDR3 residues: CATSRGIEVADYNEQFF. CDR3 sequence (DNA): TGTGCCACCAGCCGGGGAATTGAAGTAGCGGATTACAATGAGCAGTTCTTC. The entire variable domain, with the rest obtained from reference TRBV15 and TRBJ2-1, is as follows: DAMVIQNPRYQVTQFGKPVTLSCSQTLNHNVMYWYQQKSSQAPKLLFHYYDKDFNNEADTPDNFQSRRPNTSFCFLDIRSPGLGDTAMYLCATSRGIEVADYNEQFFGPGTRLTVL.

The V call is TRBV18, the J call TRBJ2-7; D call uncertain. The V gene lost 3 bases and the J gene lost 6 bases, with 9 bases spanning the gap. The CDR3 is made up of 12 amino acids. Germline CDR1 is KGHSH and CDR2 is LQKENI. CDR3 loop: CASSPGLGEQYF. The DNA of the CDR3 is TGTGCCAGCTCACCGGGCTTGGGCGAGCAGTACTTC.

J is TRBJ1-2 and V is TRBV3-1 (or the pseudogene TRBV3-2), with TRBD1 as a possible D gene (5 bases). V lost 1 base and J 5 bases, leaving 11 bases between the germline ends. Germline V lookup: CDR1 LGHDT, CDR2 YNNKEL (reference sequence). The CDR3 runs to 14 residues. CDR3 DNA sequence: TGTGCCAGCAGCCAAGCAGCAGGGTGGTATGGCTACACCTTC. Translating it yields CASSQAAGWYGYTF.